The rows below give T cell receptor beta chains drawn from one sample of a study of identical twins. TCRdb re-derived calls from the 5' RACE reads in MiXCR, one entry per CDR3 protein. This repertoire shows about 690,000 distinct CDR3 sequences, 5.5% to 6.5% found once; its top ten account for under 2%. Sequencing was done on a sample of naive T cells sorted from blood. These receptors were taken from a man aged 18 to 30 in good health. Both conserved end residues are part of each CDR3. Fields, in order: V gene, J gene, clone size, D gene, CDR3 DNA, CDR3 protein. D genes are given only for firm matches. For some rows the clone size is stated as once, few or many, or as a class when expanded; others skip it.

v_call: TRBV24-1
j_call: TRBJ1-5
clone_size: many
d_call: NA
cdr3_nt: TGTGCCACCAGTGATTTACGCCGGGATCAGCCCCAGCATTTT
cdr3_aa: CATSDLRRDQPQHF

v_call: TRBV12-3/TRBV12-4
j_call: TRBJ2-4
clone_size: NA
d_call: TRBD1
cdr3_nt: TGTGCCAGCAGTGATACTACAGGGGAAGCCAAAAACATTCAGTACTTC
cdr3_aa: CASSDTTGEAKNIQYF

v_call: TRBV20-1
j_call: TRBJ2-3
clone_size: many
d_call: TRBD2
cdr3_nt: TGCAGTGCCCCGCGGGGCGGGAGGGGAACAGATACGCAGTATTTT
cdr3_aa: CSAPRGGRGTDTQYF

v_call: TRBV4-1
j_call: TRBJ1-2
clone_size: few
d_call: NA
cdr3_nt: TGCGCCAGCAGCCAAGAAGGGGAAGCCTATGGCTACACCTTC
cdr3_aa: CASSQEGEAYGYTF

v_call: TRBV6-1
j_call: TRBJ2-2
clone_size: many
d_call: TRBD2
cdr3_nt: TGTGCCAGCAGCCCCGTGGGCGGGAGCACCGGGGAGCTGTTTTTT
cdr3_aa: CASSPVGGSTGELFF

v_call: TRBV20-1
j_call: TRBJ2-7
clone_size: many
d_call: NA
cdr3_nt: TGCAGTGCCACCCCCGCGACGGGGATGAACGAGCAGTACTTC
cdr3_aa: CSATPATGMNEQYF

v_call: TRBV4-2
j_call: TRBJ2-2
clone_size: many
d_call: TRBD1
cdr3_nt: TGTGCCAGCAGCCAGCGCGGACAGGGGGCGGGCACCGGGGAGCTGTTTTTT
cdr3_aa: CASSQRGQGAGTGELFF

v_call: TRBV7-9
j_call: TRBJ1-5
clone_size: NA
d_call: NA
cdr3_nt: TGTGCCAGCAGCTTAAGCAGGGCTGATCAGCCCCAGCATTTT
cdr3_aa: CASSLSRADQPQHF

v_call: TRBV18
j_call: TRBJ2-2
clone_size: NA
d_call: TRBD2
cdr3_nt: TGTGCCAGCTCACCATTGGTAGCGGGAGTGGACACCGGGGAGCTGTTTTTT
cdr3_aa: CASSPLVAGVDTGELFF

v_call: TRBV6-1
j_call: TRBJ2-2
clone_size: many
d_call: NA
cdr3_nt: TGTGCCAGCAGCCAGGACAGCTCTTCCACCGGGGAGCTGTTTTTT
cdr3_aa: CASSQDSSSTGELFF

v_call: TRBV14
j_call: TRBJ1-2
clone_size: NA
d_call: NA
cdr3_nt: TGTGCCAGCAGCCAAGGGCACCGGAGTCTAAGTGGCTACACCTTC
cdr3_aa: CASSQGHRSLSGYTF

v_call: TRBV4-1
j_call: TRBJ2-5
clone_size: NA
d_call: NA
cdr3_nt: TGCGCCAGCAGCCAGAGGGGGGGCCTTCAAGAGACCCAGTACTTC
cdr3_aa: CASSQRGGLQETQYF

v_call: TRBV20-1
j_call: TRBJ2-1
clone_size: many
d_call: TRBD2
cdr3_nt: TGCAGTGCTAGAGTACGCGGGAGTTTCTACAATGAGCAGTTCTTC
cdr3_aa: CSARVRGSFYNEQFF

v_call: TRBV20-1
j_call: TRBJ2-1
clone_size: few
d_call: NA
cdr3_nt: TGCAGTGCTTCAACCCCCGGGGGCCGGGCGGGCAATGAGCAGTTCTTC
cdr3_aa: CSASTPGGRAGNEQFF

v_call: TRBV29-1
j_call: TRBJ2-6
clone_size: many
d_call: NA
cdr3_nt: TGCAGCGTTTTCCTGGCGACTGGGGCCAACGTCCTGACTTTC
cdr3_aa: CSVFLATGANVLTF

v_call: TRBV5-1
j_call: TRBJ2-1
clone_size: few
d_call: NA
cdr3_nt: TGCGCCAGCAGCTTGCCCAGGTACAATGAGCAGTTCTTC
cdr3_aa: CASSLPRYNEQFF

v_call: TRBV12-3/TRBV12-4
j_call: TRBJ2-7
clone_size: NA
d_call: NA
cdr3_nt: TGTGCCAGCAGTTTATTGTCGCTTTACGAGCAGTACTTC
cdr3_aa: CASSLLSLYEQYF

v_call: TRBV10-3
j_call: TRBJ2-4
clone_size: many
d_call: NA
cdr3_nt: TGTGCCATCGGTCCCCAAAACATTCAGTACTTC
cdr3_aa: CAIGPQNIQYF

v_call: TRBV20-1
j_call: TRBJ2-3
clone_size: many
d_call: TRBD2
cdr3_nt: TGCAGTGCTCACAAAATAGCGGGGAGGACAGATACGCAGTATTTT
cdr3_aa: CSAHKIAGRTDTQYF

v_call: TRBV28
j_call: TRBJ1-2
clone_size: NA
d_call: NA
cdr3_nt: TGTGCCAGCAGTTCTCCCGGAGGGCGAAGCTACACCTTC
cdr3_aa: CASSSPGGRSYTF

v_call: TRBV4-1
j_call: TRBJ2-1
clone_size: NA
d_call: TRBD2
cdr3_nt: TGCGCCAGCAGCCACCTCAGGACTAGCGGGAGCGTCCATGAGCAGTTCTTC
cdr3_aa: CASSHLRTSGSVHEQFF

v_call: TRBV20-1
j_call: TRBJ2-4
clone_size: NA
d_call: NA
cdr3_nt: TGCAGTGCCACACCTCGGGGACTAGCCAAAAACATTCAGTACTTC
cdr3_aa: CSATPRGLAKNIQYF

v_call: TRBV7-6
j_call: TRBJ2-7
clone_size: NA
d_call: TRBD2
cdr3_nt: TGTGCCAGCAGCTTAGAAGCGGGGGACGCCTACGAGCAGTACTTC
cdr3_aa: CASSLEAGDAYEQYF

v_call: TRBV11-2
j_call: TRBJ2-3
clone_size: NA
d_call: TRBD2
cdr3_nt: TGTGCCAGCAGCCCGGCCCGGAGGGGGACTAGCGCCCTCATTTTCACAGATACGCAGTATTTT
cdr3_aa: CASSPARRGTSALIFTDTQYF

v_call: TRBV2
j_call: TRBJ1-1
clone_size: few
d_call: NA
cdr3_nt: TGTGCCAGCAGTGAAGAGGCAGGGCGTTTCATGAACACTGAAGCTTTCTTT
cdr3_aa: CASSEEAGRFMNTEAFF

v_call: TRBV20-1
j_call: TRBJ2-1
clone_size: many
d_call: TRBD2
cdr3_nt: TGCAGTGCTTCTCGGACTAGCGTAGTTGAGCAGTTCTTC
cdr3_aa: CSASRTSVVEQFF

v_call: TRBV12-3/TRBV12-4
j_call: TRBJ1-1
clone_size: many
d_call: TRBD1
cdr3_nt: TGTGCCAGCAGTTCCGACAGGGGCAGGAACACTGAAGCTTTCTTT
cdr3_aa: CASSSDRGRNTEAFF

v_call: TRBV2
j_call: TRBJ2-1
clone_size: NA
d_call: NA
cdr3_nt: TGTGCCAGCAGTGAAGTGGTCAGCTCCTACAATGAGCAGTTCTTC
cdr3_aa: CASSEVVSSYNEQFF

v_call: TRBV20-1
j_call: TRBJ2-7
clone_size: NA
d_call: TRBD2
cdr3_nt: TGCAGTGCTGCAACTAGCGGGGGCTACGAGCAGTACTTC
cdr3_aa: CSAATSGGYEQYF

v_call: TRBV12-5
j_call: TRBJ2-2
clone_size: once
d_call: NA
cdr3_nt: TGTGCTAGTGGTTTTGGGACGCCGCCCGGGGAGCTGTTTTTT
cdr3_aa: CASGFGTPPGELFF

v_call: TRBV29-1
j_call: TRBJ1-5
clone_size: many
d_call: TRBD1
cdr3_nt: TGCAGCGTTGGGGGACAGAATCAGCCCCAGCATTTT
cdr3_aa: CSVGGQNQPQHF

v_call: TRBV27
j_call: TRBJ2-5
clone_size: many
d_call: TRBD2
cdr3_nt: TGTGCCAGCAGTTCCCTAGCGGGATTGGGTATGGAGACCCAGTACTTC
cdr3_aa: CASSSLAGLGMETQYF

v_call: TRBV6-2/TRBV6-3
j_call: TRBJ2-2
clone_size: NA
d_call: NA
cdr3_nt: TGTGCCAGCAGTTATCTGGTCGTCGGCCAGATCTCGAACACCGGGGAGCTGTTTTTT
cdr3_aa: CASSYLVVGQISNTGELFF

v_call: TRBV20-1
j_call: TRBJ1-1
clone_size: many
d_call: NA
cdr3_nt: TGCAGTGCCACACCTCAGGGTCTCGAAGCTTTCTTT
cdr3_aa: CSATPQGLEAFF

v_call: TRBV5-1
j_call: TRBJ1-4
clone_size: many
d_call: NA
cdr3_nt: TGCGCCAGCAGCCCTCGGATGGAGTCGGGTGAAAAACTGTTTTTT
cdr3_aa: CASSPRMESGEKLFF

v_call: TRBV7-6
j_call: TRBJ1-1
clone_size: NA
d_call: NA
cdr3_nt: TGTGCCAGCAGCGTCTCGATTAACACTGAAGCTTTCTTT
cdr3_aa: CASSVSINTEAFF

v_call: TRBV5-1
j_call: TRBJ1-1
clone_size: many
d_call: NA
cdr3_nt: TGCGCCAGCAGCTCGGGCGACAGTAACACTGAAGCTTTCTTT
cdr3_aa: CASSSGDSNTEAFF

v_call: TRBV12-3/TRBV12-4
j_call: TRBJ2-1
clone_size: NA
d_call: TRBD1
cdr3_nt: TGTGCCAGCAACTCCCCAGGGGGCAGTTCCTACAATGAGCAGTTCTTC
cdr3_aa: CASNSPGGSSYNEQFF

v_call: TRBV20-1
j_call: TRBJ1-2
clone_size: many
d_call: NA
cdr3_nt: TGCAGTGGCGGTCCAGGGGTGGTGGGATCGAGCTACACCTTC
cdr3_aa: CSGGPGVVGSSYTF

v_call: TRBV5-1
j_call: TRBJ1-2
clone_size: NA
d_call: NA
cdr3_nt: TGCGCCAGCAGCAAGGAAGCTAACTATGGCTACACCTTC
cdr3_aa: CASSKEANYGYTF

v_call: TRBV30
j_call: TRBJ1-5
clone_size: many
d_call: TRBD1
cdr3_nt: TGTGCCTGGAGTGGCCCTAGTGGGACAGGGTCTCAGCCCCAGCATTTT
cdr3_aa: CAWSGPSGTGSQPQHF

v_call: TRBV12-3/TRBV12-4
j_call: TRBJ2-3
clone_size: many
d_call: NA
cdr3_nt: TGTGCCAGCAGCCGATCAGATACGCAGTATTTT
cdr3_aa: CASSRSDTQYF

v_call: TRBV18
j_call: TRBJ2-1
clone_size: few
d_call: NA
cdr3_nt: TGTGCCAGCTCACCAAAGGGGTCGGCTCCCCACTGGCAGTTCTTC
cdr3_aa: CASSPKGSAPHWQFF

v_call: TRBV21-1
j_call: TRBJ2-2
clone_size: many
d_call: NA
cdr3_nt: TGTGCCAGCAGCCCTCCCTTTTCGAGCGGGGAGCTGTTTTTT
cdr3_aa: CASSPPFSSGELFF

v_call: TRBV20-1
j_call: TRBJ2-5
clone_size: NA
d_call: TRBD2
cdr3_nt: TGCAGTGCTTCGAGGGCTAGCGGGTACCAAGAGACCCAGTACTTC
cdr3_aa: CSASRASGYQETQYF